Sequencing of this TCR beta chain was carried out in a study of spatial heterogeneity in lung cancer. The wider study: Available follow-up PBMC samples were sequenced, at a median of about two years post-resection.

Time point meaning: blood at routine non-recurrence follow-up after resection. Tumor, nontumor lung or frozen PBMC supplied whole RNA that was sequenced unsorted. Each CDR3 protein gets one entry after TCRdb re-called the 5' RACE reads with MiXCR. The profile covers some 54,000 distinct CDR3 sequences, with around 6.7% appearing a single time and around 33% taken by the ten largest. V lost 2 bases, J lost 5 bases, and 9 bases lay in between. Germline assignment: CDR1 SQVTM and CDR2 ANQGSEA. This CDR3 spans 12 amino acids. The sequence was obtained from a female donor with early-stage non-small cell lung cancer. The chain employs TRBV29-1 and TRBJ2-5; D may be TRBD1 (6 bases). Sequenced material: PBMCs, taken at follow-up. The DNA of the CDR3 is TGCAGCGTTGAACTGGGGGCTGAGACCCAGTACTTC. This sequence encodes CSVELGAETQYF.